The 9 T cell receptor beta chains in this list originate from one sample, sequenced in a study of T cell responses to AZD1222 COVID-19 vaccine. Only in-frame clones appear in the TCRdb table, and some are missing; sequencing was by immunoSEQ multiplex PCR. The data show roughly 150,000 clones, 90% seen once. Sequencing was performed on peripheral blood, taken 28 days after the second AZD1222 dose. All receptors come from an adult who received the AZD1222 COVID-19 vaccine.

This sequence joins TRBV18 and TRBJ2-7; weak D call: TRBD1 (6 bases). Germline V lookup: CDR1 KGHSH, CDR2 LQKENI. The CDR3 runs 15 residues. V was clipped by 3 bases and J by 3 bases, with 15 bases between them. The CDR3 reads CASSPKTGTSYEQYF. In DNA, the CDR3 is TGTGCCAGCTCACCTAAGACTGGGACAAGCTACGAGCAGTACTTC.

This clone was recorded a few times. The chain carries TRBV6-2 or TRBV6-3 and TRBJ2-7; possibly TRBD2 for D (5 bases). The CDR3 spans 14 residues. Trimming pared 4 bases from V and 0 bases from J, leaving 10 bases between. In germline, CDR1 is MNHEY, CDR2 SVGEGT. CDR3 nucleotide sequence: TGTGCCAGCAGTTCTCGGCGGGTCTCCTACGAGCAGTACTTC. It translates to CASSSRRVSYEQYF.

The chain couples TRBV6-5 to TRBJ2-7; D tentatively fits TRBD1 or TRBD2 (5 bases each). CDR1 and CDR2 from the germline V gene are MNHEY and SVGAGI. V gave up 8 bases and J gave up 4 bases, with 15 bases separating them. CDR3 size: 13 residues. CDR3 amino acids: CASRVGVLYEQYF. In DNA form, the CDR3 reads TGTGCCAGCCGAGTGGGGGTATTATACGAGCAGTACTTC.

This chain uses TRBV9 with TRBJ1-5, with D possibly matching TRBD1 (5 bases). Germline V gives CDR1 SGDLS, CDR2 YYNGEE. V gave up 2 bases and J gave up 4 bases, with 13 bases separating them. CDR3 length: 15 residues. CDR3 in DNA: TGTGCCAGCAGCGTGGAGGGGAACCTTAATCAGCCCCAGCATTTT. This sequence encodes CASSVEGNLNQPQHF.

J is TRBJ1-1 and V is TRBV6-5; D gene uncertain. The germline V gene has CDR1 MNHEY and CDR2 SVGAGI. Trimming removed 5 bases from V and 1 base from J, with 14 bases in between. CDR3 length: 15 amino acids. The CDR3 DNA reads TGTGCCAGCAGTCCAGCCCAGGAGACGAACACTGAAGCTTTCTTT. Translation gives CASSPAQETNTEAFF.

The chain joins TRBV2 to TRBJ2-3; D unclear. V shed 4 bases and J shed 5 bases, with 13 bases lying between them. CDR3 size: 14 residues. Germline lookup yields CDR1 SNHLY and CDR2 FYNNEI. The CDR3 DNA follows: TGTGCCAGCAGTGCTAGGGCTTCGGAAGATACGCAGTATTTT. It is translated as CASSARASEDTQYF.

The table lists this clone with a few counts. This chain connects TRBV28 to TRBJ1-2, with D unclear. Germline V gives CDR1 MDHEN, CDR2 SYDVKM. V gave up 5 bases and J gave up 3 bases, with 13 bases separating them. The CDR3 is 14 residues long. The CDR3 coding sequence is TGTGCCAGCAGTGGCCCGGACGTTTACTATGGCTACACCTTC. Protein sequence: CASSGPDVYYGYTF.

The chain has TRBV12-5 and TRBJ2-5; a possible D gene is TRBD1 (5 bases). V gave up 3 bases and J gave up 4 bases, with 12 bases separating them. The V gene's germline CDR1 is LGHNT and CDR2 FRNRAP. CDR3 length equals 14 residues. The CDR3 loop reads CASGLGRVGETQYF. DNA of the CDR3: TGTGCTAGTGGTTTAGGCAGGGTTGGAGAGACCCAGTACTTC.

The chain recombines TRBV5-1 with TRBJ1-4, with 10 bases fitting TRBD1. Per the germline V gene, CDR1 is SGHRS and CDR2 is YFSETQ. V dropped 3 bases and J dropped 8; count of bases not matched to a gene: 10. The CDR3 contains 16 residues. The CDR3 reads CASSWGGTGAREKLFF. DNA for the CDR3: TGCGCCAGCAGCTGGGGAGGGACAGGGGCCCGGGAAAAACTGTTTTTT. The whole variable domain, remainder taken from reference TRBV5-1 and TRBJ1-4, is KAGVTQTPRYLIKTRGQQVTLSCSPISGHRSVSWYQQTPGQGLQFLFEYFSETQRNKGNFPGRFSGRQFSNSRSEMNVSTLELGDSALYLCASSWGGTGAREKLFFGSGTQLSVL.